Shown below are 27 T cell receptor beta chains from a single sample sequenced in a study of T cells in Graves' hyperthyroidism and ophthalmopathy. There were TCR beta CDR3 regions amplified from RNA transcripts. HTBI primers were the set used in a first-round RT-PCR of the TCR CDR3. Each CDR3 protein is one row after TCRdb ran MiXCR on the multiplex PCR reads. The sample holds about 420,000 distinct CDR3 sequences, 15% to 17% seen once. Source material: blood. The receptors stem from a woman under 30 with Graves' hyperthyroidism.

This clonotype was seen repeatedly, ten times or more. The J gene is TRBJ1-3, the V gene TRBV12-3 or TRBV12-4, with D unclear. V shed 2 bases and J shed 7 bases, with 18 bases lying between them. The CDR3 spans 16 residues. CDR3 DNA: TGTGCCAGCAGTTTAATGGGCGGCAGTCTGGGGAACACCATATATTTT. Protein sequence: CASSLMGGSLGNTIYF.

This clonotype has a handful of counts. This chain uses TRBV9 with TRBJ2-7, with D possibly TRBD2 on 7 matching bases. CDR1 is SGDLS, CDR2 YYNGEE, per germline. Trimming took off 4 bases at V and 2 bases at J, with 16 bases between the two ends. The CDR3 covers 15 residues. This chain's CDR3 is CASSPEAGDTYEQYF. In nucleotides, the CDR3 is TGTGCCAGCAGCCCAGAGGCGGGGGACACCTACGAGCAGTACTTC.

With regard to this clonotype: Just one base apart from a much larger clone, this may be a read error. V and J are TRBV19 and TRBJ2-3, with D perhaps TRBD1 (6 bases). CDR3 length: 13 amino acids. CDR1 is LNHDA and CDR2 is SQIVND in the germline V gene (reference sequence). The CDR3 bases are TGTGCCAGTAGTATGAGGGACACAGATACGCGGTATTTT. It is translated as CASSMRDTDTRYF.

The rearrangement uses TRBV10-3 and TRBJ2-2; no firm D call. V was clipped by 2 bases and J by 7 bases, with 5 bases between them. The CDR3 totals 12 residues. In germline, CDR1 is ENHRY, CDR2 SYGVKD. CDR3 region: CAISEGFGELFF. Written as DNA, the CDR3 is TGTGCCATCAGTGAGGGATTCGGGGAGCTGTTTTTT.

The sample holds many counts of this clonotype. The J gene is TRBJ2-5, the V gene TRBV27, with D unresolved. Germline CDR1 is MNHEY and CDR2 is SMNVEV (reference sequence). This CDR3 has 14 residues. The ends were cut back, 0 bases at V and 1 base at J, with 6 bases in the middle. The CDR3 DNA sequence: TGTGCCAGCAGTTTATCCAGTACCCAAGAGACCCAGTACTTC. Translated: CASSLSSTQETQYF.

There are many counts of this clonotype. CDR3 region: CASSLVRDGYTF. CDR3 coding DNA: TGTGCCAGTAGTTTGGTCCGAGATGGCTACACCTTC. The chain carries TRBV19 and TRBJ1-2; D remains unclear. Trimming shortened V by 5 bases and J by 6 bases, and 10 bases separated the two germline ends. CDR1 LNHDA and CDR2 SQIVND come from the germline V gene (reference sequence). This CDR3 comprises 12 residues.

V gene TRBV20-1 combines with J gene TRBJ1-1; TRBD1 is a possible D gene (6 bases). This CDR3 is 14 amino acids long. The V gene's germline CDR1 is DFQATT and CDR2 SNEGSKA (reference sequence). Trimming stripped 5 bases from V and 4 bases from J, with 17 bases between. The CDR3 nucleotides are TGCAGTGCTGGGGACACAGGGTCTGCCACTGAAGCTTTCTTT. This sequence encodes CSAGDTGSATEAFF.

This clonotype was seen at least ten times. The J gene is TRBJ2-1, the V gene TRBV27, with 11 bases that match TRBD1. V gave up 6 bases and J gave up 9 bases; unmatched junction bases: 4. Germline-derived CDR1 and CDR2 are MNHEY and SMNVEV (reference sequence). This CDR3 region has 13 residues. CDR3 sequence reads: CASRYGTGGEQFF. The CDR3 DNA follows: TGTGCCAGCAGGTACGGGACAGGGGGTGAGCAGTTCTTC.

This clonotype was detected ten times or more. This chain joins TRBV20-1 and TRBJ2-3; 10 nucleotides match TRBD2. The ends lost 6 bases at V and 8 bases at J; junction bases unmatched: 8. The CDR3 is 13 residues long. CDR1 is DFQATT, CDR2 SNEGSKA, per germline (reference sequence). CDR3 sequence: CSASGTSEVTQYF. For the CDR3, the DNA is TGCAGTGCCTCCGGGACTAGCGAGGTTACGCAGTATTTT.

In its sample, this clonotype was seen many times. This chain links TRBV7-2 with TRBJ2-5; D is perhaps TRBD1 or TRBD2 (5 bases each). In germline, CDR1 is SGHTA, CDR2 FQGNSA. V was pared by 1 base and J by 1 base, with 13 bases between. This CDR3 is built from 16 residues. The CDR3 DNA sequence: TGTGCCAGCAGCTTAGGCGGGCAGGGCTTCCAAGAGACCCAGTACTTC. It codes for CASSLGGQGFQETQYF.

The table lists this clonotype with a few counts. The chain has TRBV10-3 and TRBJ2-3; D not certain. The CDR3 loop spans 13 amino acids. Germline V gives CDR1 ENHRY, CDR2 SYGVKD. V dropped 3 bases and J dropped 5 bases, with 9 bases sitting between them. This chain's CDR3 is CAISEFGEDTQYF. CDR3 nucleotides: TGTGCCATCAGTGAATTCGGAGAAGATACGCAGTATTTT.

The V call is TRBV4-1, the J call TRBJ2-6; D remains ambiguous. Between the trimmed V and J ends, which lost 0 bases and 1 base, there was a span of 7 bases. Germline values: CDR1 MGHRA, CDR2 YSYEKL. CDR3 size: 16 residues. The CDR3 DNA reads as TGCGCCAGCAGCCAAGATGAACAATCTGGGGCCAACGTCCTGACTTTC. It encodes CASSQDEQSGANVLTF.

The table lists this clonotype with many counts. This sequence joins TRBV5-6 and TRBJ2-7; no firm D call. The CDR3 contains 15 residues. Germline CDR1 is SGHDT and CDR2 is YYEEEE. Trimming stripped 4 bases from V and 0 bases from J, with 14 bases between. Here the CDR3 DNA reads TGTGCCAGCAGCCGCCTACCCCTAGACTCCTACGAGCAGTACTTC. Translated, it gives CASSRLPLDSYEQYF. Full variable domain (rest looked up from reference TRBV5-6 and TRBJ2-7): DAGVTQSPTHLIKTRGQQVTLRCSPKSGHDTVSWYQQALGQGPQFIFQYYEEEERQRGNFPDRFSGHQFPNYSSELNVNALLLGDSALYLCASSRLPLDSYEQYFGPGTRLTVT.

This clonotype was observed many times. The chain uses TRBV7-3 and TRBJ2-7, with TRBD1 identical over 7 bases. The V and J ends lost 4 bases and 5 bases, in that order; junction bases with no gene match: 11. The CDR3 loop spans 15 amino acids. Looked up from germline, CDR1 is SGHTA and CDR2 is FQGTGA. CDR3 coding DNA: TGTGCCAGCAGCTGGACAGGAAGTGCGAGGGACGAGCAGTACTTC. The encoded protein is CASSWTGSARDEQYF.

The chain is built from TRBV3-1 and TRBJ2-5, with D perhaps TRBD2 (7 bases). This CDR3 region has 15 residues. Germline V CDR1 and CDR2: LGHDT, YNNKEL (reference sequence). Trimming pared 4 bases from V and 2 bases from J, leaving 14 bases between. CDR3 bases: TGTGCCAGCAGCCCCAGAGCGGGGACACAAGAGACCCAGTACTTC. Amino acids: CASSPRAGTQETQYF.

This clonotype was seen only a few times. The chain couples TRBV29-1 to TRBJ2-3; D not certain. Trimming removed 4 bases at V and 6 bases at J, with 11 bases between. This CDR3 comprises 12 residues. Germline CDR1 is SQVTM and CDR2 is ANQGSEA. CDR3 sequence (DNA): TGCAGCGTTGTAGAGACCGCTGATACGCAGTATTTT. Amino acids: CSVVETADTQYF.

This clonotype was observed a few times. V gene TRBV6-2 or TRBV6-3 combines with J gene TRBJ1-4; weak D call: TRBD1 (5 bases). Germline loops: CDR1 MNHEY, CDR2 SVGEGT. The V end lost 6 bases, the J end lost 7 bases, and 15 bases lay between the germline ends. There are 14 residues in the CDR3. The DNA for the CDR3 is TGTGCCAGCAGCTCCGGGGGAAGGGGTGAAAAACTGTTTTTT. This translates into CASSSGGRGEKLFF.

This clonotype was detected ten times or more. The rearrangement uses TRBV7-2 and TRBJ2-1; a weak D match, TRBD2 (5 bases). The CDR3 has 13 amino acids. The V end was cut by 5 bases, the J end by 8 bases, with 13 bases between. Germline V gene data show CDR1 as SGHTA and CDR2 as FQGNSA. In nucleotides, the CDR3 is TGTGCCAGCAGCCTGATGGGAGTGGATGAGCAGTTCTTC. Protein product: CASSLMGVDEQFF.

This clonotype showed up just a few times. The J gene is TRBJ1-2, the V gene TRBV5-4; possible D gene TRBD1, 6 bases. The germline V gene has CDR1 SGHNT and CDR2 YYREEE (reference sequence). Trimming cost V 0 bases and J 3 bases, with 12 bases left between them. The CDR3 length is 15 residues. The DNA for the CDR3 is TGTGCCAGCAGCTTGGCCAGGGGAGGCTACTATGGCTACACCTTC. The encoded protein is CASSLARGGYYGYTF.

This clonotype has a count of ten or more. This chain joins TRBV7-6 and TRBJ2-6; TRBD2 matches at 7 bases. The ends lost 9 bases at V and 2 bases at J; junction bases unmatched: 10. CDR3 size: 16 residues. The germline gives CDR1 SGHVS, CDR2 FNYEAQ. In nucleotides, the CDR3 is TGTGCCAGTACCCCGATGGGGAGGGCTGGGGCCAACGTCCTGACTTTC. Protein product: CASTPMGRAGANVLTF.

This clonotype was observed many times. The V and J genes are TRBV5-1 and TRBJ2-7, with 11 bases matching TRBD2. The CDR3 runs 15 residues. Germline values: CDR1 SGHRS, CDR2 YFSETQ. The ends lost 4 bases at V and 4 bases at J; junction bases unmatched: 7. For the CDR3, the DNA is TGCGCCAGCAGCCACACTAGCGGGAGCCTTTACGAGCAGTACTTC. Encoded protein: CASSHTSGSLYEQYF.

This clonotype was observed many times. The J gene is TRBJ2-2, the V gene TRBV2; perhaps TRBD2 as D (6 bases). Germline V gene data show CDR1 as SNHLY and CDR2 as FYNNEI. The CDR3 length is 12 residues. Trimming left V 3 bases short and J 7 bases short, with 6 bases between. The CDR3 is CASSEGGGELFF. CDR3 coding DNA: TGTGCCAGCAGTGAGGGGGGCGGGGAGCTGTTTTTT.

The chain uses TRBV5-1 and TRBJ1-4, with 8 nucleotides matching TRBD1. Per the germline V gene, CDR1 is SGHRS and CDR2 is YFSETQ. The CDR3 extends over 15 amino acids. J lost 3 bases, V lost 4 bases, and 5 bases had no gene match. Here the CDR3 reads CASSTGQGPNEKLFF. The CDR3 nucleotides are TGCGCCAGCAGCACCGGACAGGGACCTAATGAAAAACTGTTTTTT. Supplemented by reference TRBV5-1 and TRBJ1-4, the full variable domain reads KAGVTQTPRYLIKTRGQQVTLSCSPISGHRSVSWYQQTPGQGLQFLFEYFSETQRNKGNFPGRFSGRQFSNSRSEMNVSTLELGDSALYLCASSTGQGPNEKLFFGSGTQLSVL.

There are a few counts of this clonotype. DNA for the CDR3: TGCAGTGCTACCCGGGGTGGGGGCACAGATACGCAGTATTTT. This translates into CSATRGGGTDTQYF. This sequence joins TRBV20-1 and TRBJ2-3; D possibly corresponds to TRBD2 (5 bases). The germline CDR1 and CDR2 sequences are DFQATT and SNEGSKA (reference sequence). The CDR3 has 14 residues. Trimming pared 4 bases from V and 1 base from J, leaving 12 bases between.

This clonotype was counted at least ten times. The chain carries TRBV11-2 and TRBJ2-1, with 10 positions matching TRBD2. The CDR3 extends over 15 amino acids. CDR1 SGHAT and CDR2 FQNNGV come from the germline V gene. Germline trimming cut 5 bases from V and 7 bases from J; bases unmatched to any gene: 8. In nucleotides, the CDR3 is TGTGCCAGCAGCGAGCGAGCGGGGGGGCTGAATGAGCAGTTCTTC. This translates into CASSERAGGLNEQFF. The whole variable domain, remainder taken from reference TRBV11-2 and TRBJ2-1, is EAGVAQSPRYKIIEKRQSVAFWCNPISGHATLYWYQQILGQGPKLLIQFQNNGVVDDSQLPKDRFSAERLKGVDSTLKIQPAKLEDSAVYLCASSERAGGLNEQFFGPGTRLTVL.

This clonotype came up many times. This rearrangement joins TRBV12-3 or TRBV12-4 to TRBJ2-1, with 8 bases matching TRBD1. Germline trimming cut 6 bases from V and 4 bases from J; bases unmatched to any gene: 5. This CDR3 region has 14 residues. The CDR3 nucleotides read TGTGCCAGCAGGCCGGGACAGGATTACAATGAGCAGTTCTTC. Its protein is CASRPGQDYNEQFF.

The chain uses TRBV3-1 and TRBJ1-2; D might be TRBD1 (5 bases). This CDR3 spans 16 amino acids. Trimming left V 0 bases short and J 2 bases short, with 13 bases between. Per germline, CDR1 LGHDT and CDR2 YNNKEL (reference sequence). The chain's CDR3 is CASSQEGPNLNYGYTF. CDR3 nucleotides: TGTGCCAGCAGCCAAGAGGGACCTAACTTAAACTATGGCTACACCTTC.